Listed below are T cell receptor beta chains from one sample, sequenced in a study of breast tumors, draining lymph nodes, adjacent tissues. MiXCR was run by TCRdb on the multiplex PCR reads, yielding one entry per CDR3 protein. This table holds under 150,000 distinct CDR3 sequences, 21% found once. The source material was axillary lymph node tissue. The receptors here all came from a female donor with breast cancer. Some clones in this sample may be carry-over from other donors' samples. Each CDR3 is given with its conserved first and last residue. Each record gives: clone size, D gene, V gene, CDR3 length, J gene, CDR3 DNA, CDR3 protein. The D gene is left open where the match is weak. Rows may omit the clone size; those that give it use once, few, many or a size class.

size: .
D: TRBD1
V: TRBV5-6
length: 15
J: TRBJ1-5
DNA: TGTGCCAGCAGCCTAGGTTCAGGGGGTGGGCAGCCCCAGCATTTT
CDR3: CASSLGSGGGQPQHF

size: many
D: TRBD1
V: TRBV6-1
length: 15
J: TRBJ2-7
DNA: TGTGCCAGCAGTACCCCGGGACAGGGGAGGAACGAGCAGTACTTC
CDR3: CASSTPGQGRNEQYF

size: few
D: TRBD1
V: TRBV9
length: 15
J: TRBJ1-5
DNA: TGTGCCCCGACCAGTACAGGGGGCTTGTGTCAGCCCCAGCATTTT
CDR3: CAPTSTGGLCQPQHF

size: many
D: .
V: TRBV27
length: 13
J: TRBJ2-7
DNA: TGTGCCAGCAGTTTGACGGAAACCTACGAGCAGTACTTC
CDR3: CASSLTETYEQYF

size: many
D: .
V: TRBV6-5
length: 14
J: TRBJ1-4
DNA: TGTGCCACCTCCGACGGCATTCCTAATGAAAAACTGTTTTTT
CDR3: CATSDGIPNEKLFF

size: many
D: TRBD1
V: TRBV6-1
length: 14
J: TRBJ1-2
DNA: TGTGCCAGCAGTTTCTCCGGGACAGAGTATGGCTACACCTTC
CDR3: CASSFSGTEYGYTF

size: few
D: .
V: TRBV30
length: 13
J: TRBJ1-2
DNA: TGTGCCTGGAGTCCTGACGGAAACTATGGCTACACCTTC
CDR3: CAWSPDGNYGYTF

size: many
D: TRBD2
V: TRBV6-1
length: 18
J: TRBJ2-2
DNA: TGTGCCAGCGGAGGAGGGACTAGCGGGAGGGTAAACACCGGGGAGCTGTTTTTT
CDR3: CASGGGTSGRVNTGELFF

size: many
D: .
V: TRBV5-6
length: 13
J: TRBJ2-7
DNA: TGTGCCAGCAGATCGGACCGCGTAGGCGAGCAGTACTTC
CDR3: CASRSDRVGEQYF

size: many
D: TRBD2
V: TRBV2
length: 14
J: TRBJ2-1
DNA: TGTGCCAGCGGGGGGGAGCCTGGCTACAATGAGCAGTTCTTC
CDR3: CASGGEPGYNEQFF

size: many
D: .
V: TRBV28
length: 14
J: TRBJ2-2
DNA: TGTGCCAGCAGTTTCCTTAGACAGTTCCGGGAGCTGTTTTTT
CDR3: CASSFLRQFRELFF

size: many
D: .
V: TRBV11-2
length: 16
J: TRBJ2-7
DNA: TGTGCCAGCAGCTTACCGGTTTTGGAATTTGGCTACGAGCAGTACTTC
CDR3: CASSLPVLEFGYEQYF

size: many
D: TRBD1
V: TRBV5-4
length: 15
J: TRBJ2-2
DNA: TGTGCCAGCAGCCTCCGGACAGGGATTGCCGGGGAGCTGTTTTTT
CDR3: CASSLRTGIAGELFF

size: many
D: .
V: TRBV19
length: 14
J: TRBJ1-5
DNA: TGTGCCAGTATGGATTATTCGGAGGGTCAGCCCCAGCATTTT
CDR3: CASMDYSEGQPQHF

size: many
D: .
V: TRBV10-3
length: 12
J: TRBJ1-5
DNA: TGTGCCATCAGTGAAGGGGACCAGCCCCAGCATTTT
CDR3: CAISEGDQPQHF

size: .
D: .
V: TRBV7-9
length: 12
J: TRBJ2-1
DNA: TGTGTCAGCAGCATCGAATCCGGGGAGCAGTTCTTC
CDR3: CVSSIESGEQFF

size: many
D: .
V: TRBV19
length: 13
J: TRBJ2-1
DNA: TGTGCCAGTAGTATCACTATCACTTATCCACATTTCTTC
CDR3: CASSITITYPHFF

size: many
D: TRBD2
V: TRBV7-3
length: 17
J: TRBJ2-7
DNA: TGTGCCAGCAGCTCTACCGAGGGACTAGCGGGAGTATACGAGCAGTACTTC
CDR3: CASSSTEGLAGVYEQYF